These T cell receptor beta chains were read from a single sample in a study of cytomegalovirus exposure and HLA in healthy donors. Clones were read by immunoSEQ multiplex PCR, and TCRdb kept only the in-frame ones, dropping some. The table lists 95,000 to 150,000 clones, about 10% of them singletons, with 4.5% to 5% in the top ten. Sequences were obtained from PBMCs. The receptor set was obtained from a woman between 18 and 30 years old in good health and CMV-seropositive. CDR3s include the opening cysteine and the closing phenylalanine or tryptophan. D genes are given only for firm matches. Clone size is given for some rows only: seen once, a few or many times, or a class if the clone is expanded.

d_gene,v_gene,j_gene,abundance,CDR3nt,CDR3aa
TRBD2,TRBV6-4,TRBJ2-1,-,TGTGCCAGCAGTGAGACTAGCGGAAGGAATGAGCAGTTCTTC,CASSETSGRNEQFF
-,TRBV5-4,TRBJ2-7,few,TGTGCCAGCAGCTCCACGAAGGCGGGATCGATTCACGAGCAGTACTTC,CASSSTKAGSIHEQYF
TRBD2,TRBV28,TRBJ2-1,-,TGTGCCAGCAGCTGGGGGTCTAGCGGATACAATGAGCAGTTCTTC,CASSWGSSGYNEQFF
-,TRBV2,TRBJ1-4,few,TGTGCCAGCGGGGCGGGGGAGGTTTCGGAAAAACTGTTTTTT,CASGAGEVSEKLFF
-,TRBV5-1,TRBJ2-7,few,TGCGCCAGCAGCTTGCCACAGACCTCCTACGAGCAGTACTTC,CASSLPQTSYEQYF
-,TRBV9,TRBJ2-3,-,TGTGCCAGCAGCGCCATTGCCTCAGCAGATACGCAGTATTTT,CASSAIASADTQYF
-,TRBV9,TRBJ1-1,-,TGTGCCAGCAGCGTAGCCTCGACAGAGAACACTGAAGCTTTCTTT,CASSVASTENTEAFF
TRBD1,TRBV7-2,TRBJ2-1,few,TGTGCCATCCCGACAGGGATCAATGAGCAGTTCTTC,CAIPTGINEQFF
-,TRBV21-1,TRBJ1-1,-,TGTGCCAGCAGCAAAGAGGCGAGACTCCCGTGGAACACTGAAGCTTTCTTT,CASSKEARLPWNTEAFF
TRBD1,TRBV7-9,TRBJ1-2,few,TGTGCCAGCAGCTCCCGTCAGGGGGAGATCGGCTACACCTTC,CASSSRQGEIGYTF
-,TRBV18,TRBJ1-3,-,TGTGCCAGCTCACCGGCCGACTCTGCTGGAAACACCATATATTTT,CASSPADSAGNTIYF
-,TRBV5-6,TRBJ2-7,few,TGTGCCAGCAGCTTGTCCCCGAAGGAGACCTACGAGCAGTACTTC,CASSLSPKETYEQYF
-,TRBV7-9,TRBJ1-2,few,TGTGCCAGCAGCTTAAACCAAGGGGGACGCTACACCTTC,CASSLNQGGRYTF
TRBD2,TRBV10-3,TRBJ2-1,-,TGTGCCATCAGTGAGTCGAGCGGGGGCTCCTACAATGAGCAGTTCTTC,CAISESSGGSYNEQFF
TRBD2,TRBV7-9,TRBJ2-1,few,TGTGCCAGCAGCGCTAGCGGGGCCTACAATGAGCAGTTCTTC,CASSASGAYNEQFF
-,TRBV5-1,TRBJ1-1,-,TGCGCCAGCAGCGTGCTAGGAGACACTGAAGCTTTCTTT,CASSVLGDTEAFF
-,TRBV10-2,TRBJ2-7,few,TGCGCCAGCACCCCGAGAATCAGCGCCACGCAGTACTTC,CASTPRISATQYF
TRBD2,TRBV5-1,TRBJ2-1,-,TGCGCCAGCAGCTTGGCGGTAGCGGGAGAAAATGAGCAGTTCTTC,CASSLAVAGENEQFF
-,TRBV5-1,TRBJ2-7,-,TGCGCCAGCAACTTGGGATCGGACTCAGTCCAATACGAGCAGTACTTC,CASNLGSDSVQYEQYF
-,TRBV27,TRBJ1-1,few,TGTGCCAGCAGTTTATCGAGGAACACTGAAGCTTTCTTT,CASSLSRNTEAFF
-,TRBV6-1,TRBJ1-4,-,TGTGCCAGCAGGCCGACAGAACAAGCTAATGAAAAACTGTTTTTT,CASRPTEQANEKLFF
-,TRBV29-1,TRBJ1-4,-,TGCAGCGTTGGCCTGGGGACAACAACTAATGAAAAACTGTTTTTT,CSVGLGTTTNEKLFF
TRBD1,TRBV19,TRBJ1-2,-,TGTGCCAGTAGTGCACCCGGGACAGGGTTCTATGGCTACACCTTC,CASSAPGTGFYGYTF
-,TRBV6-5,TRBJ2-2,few,TGTGCCAGCAGTTACGACACTACCGGGGAGCTGTTTTTT,CASSYDTTGELFF
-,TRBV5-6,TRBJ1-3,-,TGTGCCAGCAGCTTGGGGACTCTTTTAGGGTCCATATATTTT,CASSLGTLLGSIYF
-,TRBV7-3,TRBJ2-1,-,TGTGCCAGCAGCCTAGGCAGGGCAGATGGGCAGTTCTTC,CASSLGRADGQFF
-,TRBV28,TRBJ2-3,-,TGTGCCAGCATTGGCCCAGGTACGCAGTATTTT,CASIGPGTQYF
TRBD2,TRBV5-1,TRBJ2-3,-,TGCGCCAGCAGCTCTAGCGGGAGTTGGGGCACAGATACGCAGTATTTT,CASSSSGSWGTDTQYF
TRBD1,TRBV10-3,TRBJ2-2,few,TGTGCCATCAGTGACTCCGACAGGGGGCTGGCCGGGGAGCTGTTTTTT,CAISDSDRGLAGELFF
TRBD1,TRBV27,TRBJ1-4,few,TGTGCCAGCAGTGGGGGGACAGGGTATGAAAAACTGTTTTTT,CASSGGTGYEKLFF
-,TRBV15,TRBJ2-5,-,TGTGCCACCAGCCGACTGGGGGGAGTTCGGGAGACCCAGTACTTC,CATSRLGGVRETQYF
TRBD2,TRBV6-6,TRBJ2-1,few,TGTGCCATCAGTGAGGTGGCGGGGGCCTACAATGAGCAGTTCTTC,CAISEVAGAYNEQFF
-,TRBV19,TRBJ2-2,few,TGTGCCAGTAGTATCCAGGGAATGAGCGGGGAGCTGTTTTTT,CASSIQGMSGELFF
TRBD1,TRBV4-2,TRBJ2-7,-,TGTGCCAGCAGCCGGGACAGGAACTACGAGCAGTACTTC,CASSRDRNYEQYF
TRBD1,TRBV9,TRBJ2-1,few,TGTGCCAGCAGCGTAGCTGGACAGGGAGTTTACAATGAGCAGTTCTTC,CASSVAGQGVYNEQFF
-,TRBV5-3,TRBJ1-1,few,TGTGCCAGAAGGGAGATCGTCGCGGTGAACACTGAAGCTTTCTTT,CARREIVAVNTEAFF
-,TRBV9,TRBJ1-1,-,TGTGCCAGCAGCCCCCGGGTTTTGAACACTGAAGCTTTCTTT,CASSPRVLNTEAFF
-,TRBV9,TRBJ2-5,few,TGTGCCAGCAGCGTACACATGGACAGATACCAAGAGACCCAGTACTTC,CASSVHMDRYQETQYF
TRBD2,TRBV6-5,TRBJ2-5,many,TGTGCCAGCAGTTACTCCGGGACTAGCGGGGAAGAGACCCAGTACTTC,CASSYSGTSGEETQYF
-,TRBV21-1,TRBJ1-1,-,TGTGCCAGCAGCAAAACATCCCCTTTGGAGGACACTGAAGCTTTCTTT,CASSKTSPLEDTEAFF